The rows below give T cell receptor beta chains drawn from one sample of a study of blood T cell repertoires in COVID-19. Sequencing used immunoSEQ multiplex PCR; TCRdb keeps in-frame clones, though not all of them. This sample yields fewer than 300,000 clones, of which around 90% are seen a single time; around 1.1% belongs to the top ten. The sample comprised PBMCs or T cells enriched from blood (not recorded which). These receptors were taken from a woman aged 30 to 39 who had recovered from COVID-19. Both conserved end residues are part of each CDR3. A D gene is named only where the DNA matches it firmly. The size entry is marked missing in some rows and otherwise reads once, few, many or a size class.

CDR3nt: TGTGCCAGTAGTATTCAAATCCAAGAGACCCAGTACTTC
CDR3aa: CASSIQIQETQYF
v_gene: TRBV19
len: 13
abundance: NA
d_gene: NA
j_gene: TRBJ2-5

CDR3nt: TGTGCCAGCAGTGGAATTTCAGGGGGCTCAGATACGCAGTATTTT
CDR3aa: CASSGISGGSDTQYF
v_gene: TRBV2
len: 15
abundance: NA
d_gene: TRBD1
j_gene: TRBJ2-3

CDR3nt: TGTGCCAGCAGCCTAGACCGGGACTACACAGATACGCAGTATTTT
CDR3aa: CASSLDRDYTDTQYF
v_gene: TRBV7-9
len: 15
abundance: NA
d_gene: TRBD2
j_gene: TRBJ2-3

CDR3nt: TGTGCCAGCAGCTACCCCGGGACTAGCGGGGGTCCGCCAGAGACCCAGTACTTC
CDR3aa: CASSYPGTSGGPPETQYF
v_gene: TRBV5-4
len: 18
abundance: NA
d_gene: TRBD2
j_gene: TRBJ2-5

CDR3nt: TGTGCCAGCAGTTTATGGGAGGGCTGGAATTCACCCCTCCACTTT
CDR3aa: CASSLWEGWNSPLHF
v_gene: TRBV27
len: 15
abundance: NA
d_gene: NA
j_gene: TRBJ1-6

CDR3nt: TGTGCCAGCAGGAGGGGGCTTGGTGAAAAACTGTTTTTT
CDR3aa: CASRRGLGEKLFF
v_gene: TRBV28
len: 13
abundance: NA
d_gene: TRBD1
j_gene: TRBJ1-4

CDR3nt: TGTGCCAGCAGTTACTCGGGGGGAGCACACAATGAGCAGTTCTTC
CDR3aa: CASSYSGGAHNEQFF
v_gene: TRBV6-5
len: 15
abundance: few
d_gene: NA
j_gene: TRBJ2-1

CDR3nt: TGTGCCAGCAGCCAGGGACAGGGTAGTTCACCCCTCCACTTT
CDR3aa: CASSQGQGSSPLHF
v_gene: TRBV14
len: 14
abundance: NA
d_gene: TRBD1
j_gene: TRBJ1-6

CDR3nt: TGTGCCAGCTGGGAAGCGGGAGCAGAGACCCAGTACTTC
CDR3aa: CASWEAGAETQYF
v_gene: TRBV2
len: 13
abundance: NA
d_gene: TRBD2
j_gene: TRBJ2-5

CDR3nt: TGTGCCAGCAGTGAATGGGGCGTGAACACTGAAGCTTTCTTT
CDR3aa: CASSEWGVNTEAFF
v_gene: TRBV6-1
len: 14
abundance: few
d_gene: NA
j_gene: TRBJ1-1

CDR3nt: TGTGCCACCAGTGTGGGGGCTGGGGAGCTGTTTTTT
CDR3aa: CATSVGAGELFF
v_gene: TRBV24-1
len: 12
abundance: NA
d_gene: NA
j_gene: TRBJ2-2

CDR3nt: TGCGCCAGCAGCACCGGGACTAGCGGGAGGTCTTACAATGAGCAGTTCTTC
CDR3aa: CASSTGTSGRSYNEQFF
v_gene: TRBV5-1
len: 17
abundance: NA
d_gene: TRBD2
j_gene: TRBJ2-1

CDR3nt: TGTGCCAGTAGTCACAACAGGGTAGCCTACGAGCAGTACTTC
CDR3aa: CASSHNRVAYEQYF
v_gene: TRBV19
len: 14
abundance: NA
d_gene: NA
j_gene: TRBJ2-7

CDR3nt: TGTGCCAGTAGTCTGCGACAGGGTTCCTACAATGAGCAGTTCTTC
CDR3aa: CASSLRQGSYNEQFF
v_gene: TRBV19
len: 15
abundance: once
d_gene: TRBD1
j_gene: TRBJ2-1

CDR3nt: TGCAGCGTCCAACTACAGGGGGCGCATAATTCACCCCTCCACTTT
CDR3aa: CSVQLQGAHNSPLHF
v_gene: TRBV29-1
len: 15
abundance: NA
d_gene: TRBD1
j_gene: TRBJ1-6

CDR3nt: TGCGCCAGCAGCCAAGAGGGACAGGGAGACACTGAAGCTTTCTTT
CDR3aa: CASSQEGQGDTEAFF
v_gene: TRBV4-1
len: 15
abundance: NA
d_gene: TRBD1
j_gene: TRBJ1-1

CDR3nt: TGTGCCAGCAGCTTAATGGGACAGGGAGACACTGAAGCTTTCTTT
CDR3aa: CASSLMGQGDTEAFF
v_gene: TRBV7-3
len: 15
abundance: NA
d_gene: TRBD1
j_gene: TRBJ1-1

CDR3nt: TGTGCCAGCAGTTTACCCACTGCGGGTCGCCCCCAGTGGGCTTTCTTT
CDR3aa: CASSLPTAGRPQWAFF
v_gene: TRBV28
len: 16
abundance: NA
d_gene: NA
j_gene: TRBJ1-1

CDR3nt: TGTGCCAGCAGCGGCAGACAATCCGATACGCAGTATTTT
CDR3aa: CASSGRQSDTQYF
v_gene: TRBV7-2
len: 13
abundance: NA
d_gene: NA
j_gene: TRBJ2-3

CDR3nt: TGTGCCAGCAGTCTAAGGGGCGGGGAGCTGTTTTTT
CDR3aa: CASSLRGGELFF
v_gene: TRBV28
len: 12
abundance: NA
d_gene: NA
j_gene: TRBJ2-2

CDR3nt: TGTGCCAGCAGTTCCCTGACTAGCGGGACCGGGTTTGCCGGGGAGCTGTTTTTT
CDR3aa: CASSSLTSGTGFAGELFF
v_gene: TRBV27
len: 18
abundance: NA
d_gene: TRBD2
j_gene: TRBJ2-2

CDR3nt: TGTGCCACCAGTGATTCAGGAGAAAAACTGTTTTTT
CDR3aa: CATSDSGEKLFF
v_gene: TRBV24-1
len: 12
abundance: NA
d_gene: NA
j_gene: TRBJ1-4

CDR3nt: TGTGCCAGTAGTACGGCCATTGGGGGGTGGGGAGAGCAGTACTTC
CDR3aa: CASSTAIGGWGEQYF
v_gene: TRBV19
len: 15
abundance: NA
d_gene: NA
j_gene: TRBJ2-7

CDR3nt: TGTGCCACCAGTGATACGTATAAGGGAGAAGAGACCCAGTACTTC
CDR3aa: CATSDTYKGEETQYF
v_gene: TRBV24-1
len: 15
abundance: NA
d_gene: NA
j_gene: TRBJ2-5